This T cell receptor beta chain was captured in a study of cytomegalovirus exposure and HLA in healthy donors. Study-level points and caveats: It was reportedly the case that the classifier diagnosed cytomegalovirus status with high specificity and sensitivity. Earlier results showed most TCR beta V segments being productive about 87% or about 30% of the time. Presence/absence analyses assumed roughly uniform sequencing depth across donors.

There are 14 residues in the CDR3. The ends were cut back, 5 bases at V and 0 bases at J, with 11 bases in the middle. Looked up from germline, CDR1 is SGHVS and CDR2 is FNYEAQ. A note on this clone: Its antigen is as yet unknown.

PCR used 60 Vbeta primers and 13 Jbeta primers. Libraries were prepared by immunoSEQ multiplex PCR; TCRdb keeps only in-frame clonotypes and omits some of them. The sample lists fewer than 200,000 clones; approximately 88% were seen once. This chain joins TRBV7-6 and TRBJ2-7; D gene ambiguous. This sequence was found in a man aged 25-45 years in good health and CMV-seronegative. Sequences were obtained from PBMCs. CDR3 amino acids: CASSPRDASYEQYF. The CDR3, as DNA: TGTGCCAGCAGCCCAAGAGATGCCTCCTACGAGCAGTACTTC.